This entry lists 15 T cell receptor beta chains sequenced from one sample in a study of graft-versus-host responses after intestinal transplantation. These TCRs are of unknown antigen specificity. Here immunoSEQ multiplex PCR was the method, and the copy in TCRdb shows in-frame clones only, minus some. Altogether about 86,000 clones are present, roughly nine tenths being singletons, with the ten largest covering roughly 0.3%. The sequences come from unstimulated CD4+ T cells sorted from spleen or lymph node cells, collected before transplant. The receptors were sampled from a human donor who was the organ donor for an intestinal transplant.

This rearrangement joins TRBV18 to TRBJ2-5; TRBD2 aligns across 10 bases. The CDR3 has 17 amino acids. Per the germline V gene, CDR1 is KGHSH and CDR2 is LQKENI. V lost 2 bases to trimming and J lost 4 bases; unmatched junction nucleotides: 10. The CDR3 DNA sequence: TGTGCCAGCTCACCAAGTGGAGGACTAGCGGTATTAGAGACCCAGTACTTC. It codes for CASSPSGGLAVLETQYF.

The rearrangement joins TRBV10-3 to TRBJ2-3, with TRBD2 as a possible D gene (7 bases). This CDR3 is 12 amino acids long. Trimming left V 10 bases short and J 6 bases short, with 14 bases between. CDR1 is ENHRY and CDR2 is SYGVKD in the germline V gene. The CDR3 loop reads CATRGGDDTQYF. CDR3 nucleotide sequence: TGTGCCACGAGAGGGGGGGATGATACGCAGTATTTT.

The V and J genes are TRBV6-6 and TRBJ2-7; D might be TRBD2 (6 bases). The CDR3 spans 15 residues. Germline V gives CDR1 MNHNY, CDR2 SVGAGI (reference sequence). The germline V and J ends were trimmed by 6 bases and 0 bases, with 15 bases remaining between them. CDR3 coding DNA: TGTGCCAGCAGCCCGACGGGACTTTACTCCTACGAGCAGTACTTC. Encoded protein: CASSPTGLYSYEQYF.

CDR3 in DNA: TGTGCCAGCAGCCTACTAGGAGGCGCCGAGCAGTTCTTC. Translated: CASSLLGGAEQFF. The chain joins TRBV7-3 to TRBJ2-1, with D tentatively TRBD2 (5 bases). The germline V gene has CDR1 SGHTA and CDR2 FQGTGA. The CDR3 has 13 amino acids. Trimming removed 5 bases at V and 10 bases at J, with 15 bases between.

The CDR3 sequence is CASSLYGGLQDTQYF. The CDR3 region has the DNA TGTGCCAGCAGCTTATACGGCGGGCTCCAGGATACGCAGTATTTT. This rearrangement joins TRBV13 to TRBJ2-3; D possibly corresponds to TRBD2 (5 bases). V was trimmed by 2 bases and J by 6 bases, leaving 15 bases between them. This CDR3 is built from 15 residues. The germline V gene has CDR1 PRHDT and CDR2 FYEKMQ (reference sequence).

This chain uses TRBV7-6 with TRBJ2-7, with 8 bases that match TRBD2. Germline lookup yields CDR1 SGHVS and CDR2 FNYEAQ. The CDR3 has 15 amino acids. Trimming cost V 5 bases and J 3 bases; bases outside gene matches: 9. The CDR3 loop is CASSPEQAGDYEQYF. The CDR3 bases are TGTGCCAGCAGCCCTGAGCAAGCGGGGGACTACGAGCAGTACTTC.

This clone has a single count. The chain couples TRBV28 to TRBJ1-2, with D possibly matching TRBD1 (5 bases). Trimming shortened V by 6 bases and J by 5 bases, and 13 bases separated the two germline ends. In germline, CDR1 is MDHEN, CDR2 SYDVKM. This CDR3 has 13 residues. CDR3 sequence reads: CASRGGPTYGYTF. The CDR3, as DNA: TGTGCCAGCAGGGGGGGACCGACGTATGGCTACACCTTC.

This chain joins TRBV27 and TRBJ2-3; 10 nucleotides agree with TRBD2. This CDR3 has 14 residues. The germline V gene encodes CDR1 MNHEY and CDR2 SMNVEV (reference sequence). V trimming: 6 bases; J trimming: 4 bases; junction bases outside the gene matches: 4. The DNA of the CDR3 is TGTGCCAGCAGGCCTAGCGGGAGCGCAGATACGCAGTATTTT. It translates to CASRPSGSADTQYF.

CDR3 nucleotides: TGTGCCAGCTCACCACCGGGACAGGGGAGGGATCAGCCCCAGCATTTT. Translated, it gives CASSPPGQGRDQPQHF. The V and J genes are TRBV18 and TRBJ1-5; TRBD1 matches at 10 bases. The junction had 4 bases not matched to a gene; V was cut back by 0 bases and J by 5 bases. Germline CDR1 and CDR2: KGHSH and LQKENI. The CDR3 is 16 residues long.

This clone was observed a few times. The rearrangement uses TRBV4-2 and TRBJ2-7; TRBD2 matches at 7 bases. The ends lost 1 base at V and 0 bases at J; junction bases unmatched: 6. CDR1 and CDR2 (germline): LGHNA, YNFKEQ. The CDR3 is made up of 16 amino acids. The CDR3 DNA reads TGTGCCAGCAGCCAAGGTGGAAGCGGGGTCTCCTACGAGCAGTACTTC. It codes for CASSQGGSGVSYEQYF.

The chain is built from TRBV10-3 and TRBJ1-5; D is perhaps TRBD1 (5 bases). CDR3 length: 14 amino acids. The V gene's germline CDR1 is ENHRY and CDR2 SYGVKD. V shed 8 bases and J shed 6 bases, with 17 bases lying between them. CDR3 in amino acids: CAIGAAGEGQPQHF. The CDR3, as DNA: TGTGCCATCGGAGCTGCGGGGGAAGGTCAGCCCCAGCATTTT.

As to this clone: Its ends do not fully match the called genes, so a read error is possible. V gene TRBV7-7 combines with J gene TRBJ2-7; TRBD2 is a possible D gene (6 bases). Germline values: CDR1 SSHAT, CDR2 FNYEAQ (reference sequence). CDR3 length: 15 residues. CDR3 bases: TGTGCTAGCAGCTTGGAGGGACGCCCGATGGACGAGCAGTACTTC. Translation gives CASSLEGRPMDEQYF.

DNA for the CDR3: TGTGCCAGCAGCTTCACAGGGGGCTACAATGAGCAGTTCTTC. Protein: CASSFTGGYNEQFF. The gene calls are TRBV7-3 and TRBJ2-1; 8 bases agree with TRBD1. The CDR3 covers 14 residues. V shed 3 bases, J shed 3 bases, and the junction held 1 base outside the gene matches. CDR1 and CDR2 (germline): SGHTA, FQGTGA.

CDR3: CASSARGGGDNEQFF. In DNA, the CDR3 is TGTGCCAGCAGCGCCCGGGGCGGGGGGGACAATGAGCAGTTCTTC. The chain joins TRBV7-3 to TRBJ2-1, with 9 positions matching TRBD2. This CDR3 is built from 15 residues. Germline assignment: CDR1 SGHTA and CDR2 FQGTGA. V lost 5 bases to trimming and J lost 5 bases; unmatched junction nucleotides: 7.

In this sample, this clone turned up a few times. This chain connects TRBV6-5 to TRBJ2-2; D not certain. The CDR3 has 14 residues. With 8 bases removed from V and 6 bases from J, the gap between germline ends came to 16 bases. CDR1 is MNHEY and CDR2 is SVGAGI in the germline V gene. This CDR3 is CASARRLGSGELFF. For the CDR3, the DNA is TGTGCCAGCGCCCGGCGCCTAGGATCCGGGGAGCTGTTTTTT.